This T cell receptor beta chain appears in the sequencing data of a study of cytomegalovirus exposure and HLA in healthy donors (dated by TCRdb to the late 2010s). Regarding the research as a whole: According to a later analysis, one platform produced both the 120 validation repertoires and the roughly 660 repertoires of the first cohort. The study aimed to test whether signatures of past pathogen exposure could be identified by cataloging public T cell receptors. In addition to the first cohort of around 670 subjects, a separate validation cohort of 120 different subjects was used. To predict cytomegalovirus infection status, the study brought together high-throughput TCR immunosequencing, statistical association of individual TCRs with disease status, and machine learning. The study at large found these results: All 120 or so repertoires were used to score co-occurrence in the validation cohort in a later analysis, because that analysis had no HLA typing for the cohort. The authors suggested that the approach could potentially be extended to other disease states and immunological phenotypes. Most TCR sequences were observed very rarely across donors, whereas some public TCRs were present in many individuals. Cytomegalovirus status was reported to be diagnosed by the classifier with high specificity and sensitivity in both the original and validation cohorts. In a later analysis, TCRs clustered in the first cohort were found to also tend to co-occur in the approximately 120 validation repertoires, with about 93% of cluster scores above 0. A few of the identified cytomegalovirus-associated TCR beta chains were confirmed in vitro to be specific for cytomegalovirus antigens. The study gave a list of under 200 TCR beta chains associated with cytomegalovirus.

V and J are truncated by 6 bases and 7 bases respectively, leaving an intervening sequence of 10 bases. According to the germline V gene, CDR1 reads MDHEN and CDR2 reads SYDVKM. From the cysteine through the phenylalanine, the CDR3 covers 12 amino acids. Just CDR3 DNA is preserved here, 36 bases in frame from base 1. The donors were included in the validation cohort of 120 subjects, a group kept apart from the approximately 670-subject first cohort. Receptor libraries were prepared by the immunoSEQ multiplex PCR assay. The published analysis was carried out like this. To diagnose cytomegalovirus status from the catalog of TCR beta chain sequences, a statistical classification framework was built. Entries here come from immuneACCESS through TCRdb and include only in-frame sequences with V and J called. Some clones fail to appear in such tables; in the studies checked, an unresolved V gene covers under half of the shortfall, and the cause of the remainder is unknown. That table is the source of V, J and clone size, and D and trimming were worked out from the DNA. A total of hundreds of thousands of clones appear in this sample, approximately 90% of them only once. The ten largest clones take up roughly 0.75% of the sample.

Remarks on this clone: Its antigen is unknown. Base-call qualities are not available, and no considerably larger clone is one nucleotide away.

Material: PBMCs. The clonotype comes from a young woman in good health and CMV-seronegative. Recombination joined TRBV28 with TRBJ1-5; the D gene is not confidently resolved. Read as DNA, the sequence is TGTGCCAGCAGGACTCTTCTGCAGCCCCAGCATTTT. It codes for CASRTLLQPQHF.